This T cell receptor beta chain was captured by sequencing in a study of Ad26.COV2.S vaccination and SARS-CoV-2 variants (dated by TCRdb to the early 2020s). For the study in its entirety: Donors in the vaccine arm were drawn from COV1001, a multicentre, randomized, double-blind, placebo-controlled phase I-IIa trial testing Ad26.COV2.S in healthy adults. Ad26.COV2.S was administered intramuscularly at 5 x 10^10 or 1 x 10^11 viral particles, either as a single shot or as two shots given 56 days apart. TCRbeta repertoire sequencing served as the tool for gauging how specific and how broad the SARS-CoV-2-reactive T cell receptors were following Ad26.COV2.S vaccination. The TCR-sequenced set comprised approximately 32 samples: approximately 20 Ad26.COV2.S vaccine recipients, 5 placebo recipients and 8 SARS-CoV-2 convalescent individuals. Participants in the trial were split at random into five groups of five each, receiving low-dose or high-dose Ad26.COV2.S once or twice, or else placebo on both occasions. Investigators remained blinded to trial group allocation during experiments and outcome assessment.

The CDR1 and CDR2 encoded by the germline V gene (reference sequence) are LNHNV and YYDKDF. V ends up 2 bases short and J 1 base short, with an unmatched junction base count of 6. The CDR3 starts with the cysteine, ends with the phenylalanine, and has 16 residues. CDR3 DNA is the only sequence kept; it has 48 bases, read in frame from the first base. Interpreted using the paper, the treatment or condition label stands for: roughly 19 received Ad26.COV2.S at low or high dose, single or two shots; 5 received placebo; per-sample allocation not given. For vaccine and placebo recipients, the sequenced repertoires came from samples collected on day 63 after the first injection. Between 29 July and 7 August 2020, Cohort 1b enrolled fewer than 30 adults aged 18-55 years at one site in Boston, USA. Ad26.COV2.S consisted of a replication-incompetent adenovirus type 26 vector by which a prefusion-stabilized SARS-CoV-2 spike protein from the original Wuhan strain was expressed.

With respect to this clone: Its binding antigen is unknown. The input lacks base qualities; no much larger clone sits a single base away.

Study-level results and caveats: After vaccination, substantial breadth of spike-specific CD8+ and CD4+ T cell responses was reported. Compared with placebo recipients, Ad26.COV2.S recipients showed higher spike-specific TCR breadth (P = 0.0014). The study lacked the statistical power to compare responses across vaccine doses or regimens. Non-spike TCR breadth was comparable between vaccine and placebo recipients, consistent with the vaccine containing only spike. The authors noted that the TCR breadth and depth analyses may have underestimated total T cell responses.

TCRbeta CDR3 regions were sequenced with the immunoSEQ Assay. After extraction, genomic DNA underwent amplification by bias-controlled multiplex PCR, followed by high-throughput sequencing. The authors' analysis ran thus. To quantify the absolute abundance of every unique TCRbeta CDR3 region, sequences were collapsed and filtered. T cell fraction was estimated by normalizing TCRbeta template counts to usable DNA, with usable DNA measured through amplification of reference genes found in all nucleated cells. Repertoire TCRs were annotated as SARS-CoV-2-specific by exact matching of V gene, CDR3 amino acid sequence and J gene to a known reactive TCR set. The reference SARS-CoV-2 TCR set was obtained from MIRA and was filtered for enrichment in COVID-19-positive ImmuneCODE repertoires, whereby public or cross-reactive TCRs were removed. Using the MIRA antigens, annotated TCRs were further analysed by specific ORF or by position within an ORF. Breadth was defined as annotated unique rearrangements over total unique productive rearrangements; depth was the summed frequency of those rearrangements. Two-sided Wilcoxon rank-sum tests were used to compare TCR breadth between groups. TCRdb retrieved this table from immuneACCESS and kept in-frame rearrangements only. Not all clones are present; in checked studies, unresolved V genes account for under half, and no reason is known for the remainder. V, J and clone size are those of that table, while D and trimming were read from the DNA. The table for this sample lists 200,000 to 250,000 clones; 88% of them were counted only once. The ten largest clones capture 9.5% to 12% of the sample.

Source: peripheral blood, taken in a trial of Ad26.COV2.S vaccine versus placebo. Rearrangement joined TRBV15 to TRBJ2-7, with 9 bases matching TRBD2. This clonotype originated in a person aged 18 to 65 who received the Ad26.COV2.S COVID-19 vaccine or a placebo. The CDR3 region reads CATSRSPLAGSYEQYF. The DNA sequence is given as TGTGCCACCAGCAGAAGTCCCCTAGCGGGATCCTACGAGCAGTACTTC.